These T cell receptor beta chains were read from a single sample in a study of blood T cells in healthy people across ages. Via MiXCR, TCRdb re-called the 5' RACE reads, giving one row per CDR3 protein. The repertoire holds around 650,000 distinct CDR3 sequences, with over 40% as singletons. Sequencing used blood. The receptor set was obtained from an elderly man in good health. The CDR3 runs from the conserved cysteine through the conserved F or W. The D gene is left open where the match is weak. For some rows the clone size is stated as once, few or many, or as a class when expanded; others skip it.

>TRBV6-2/TRBV6-3|few|.|TRBJ2-3
CASSPAGTQSGDTQYF
TGTGCCAGCTCCCCGGCAGGGACACAGAGCGGAGATACGCAGTATTTT
>TRBV12-3/TRBV12-4|.|.|TRBJ1-1
CASSPVGEEGTEAFF
TGTGCCAGCAGCCCGGTCGGAGAGGAAGGCACTGAAGCTTTCTTT
>TRBV6-1|few|TRBD1|TRBJ2-7
CASSLRGRDYEQYF
TGTGCCAGCAGCCTCAGGGGGCGCGACTACGAGCAGTACTTC
>TRBV14|few|.|TRBJ2-2
CASSQYTNTGELFF
TGTGCCAGCAGCCAATATACGAACACCGGGGAGCTGTTTTTT
>TRBV25-1|many|TRBD2|TRBJ2-5
CASRDQHGGAPETQYF
TGTGCCAGTAGAGATCAACACGGGGGGGCCCCGGAGACCCAGTACTTC
>TRBV19|few|TRBD1|TRBJ2-1
CASSATGASNEQFF
TGTGCCAGTTCAGCGACAGGGGCGTCCAATGAGCAGTTCTTC
>TRBV5-1|.|.|TRBJ1-1
CASSLAAAGTEAFF
TGCGCCAGCAGCTTGGCCGCGGCGGGGACTGAAGCTTTCTTT
>TRBV4-1|.|TRBD1|TRBJ2-3
CASSQDPDRGTDTQYF
TGCGCCAGCAGCCAAGACCCGGACAGGGGAACAGATACGCAGTATTTT
>TRBV20-1|few|.|TRBJ2-3
CSASFRLGGVRRTDTQYF
TGCAGTGCTAGTTTTCGGTTGGGGGGAGTGCGACGCACAGATACGCAGTATTTT
>TRBV7-8|.|TRBD2|TRBJ2-7
CASSLVREASSYEQYF
TGTGCCAGCAGCTTAGTACGGGAGGCCAGCTCCTACGAGCAGTACTTC
>TRBV29-1|.|.|TRBJ1-1
CSVVGAEAFF
TGCAGCGTAGTGGGCGCTGAAGCTTTCTTT
>TRBV7-2|.|TRBD2|TRBJ2-1
CASSRDYMGEQFF
TGTGCCAGCAGCCGGGACTATATGGGTGAGCAGTTCTTC
>TRBV27|few|.|TRBJ2-2
CASSLTRLSTGELFF
TGTGCCAGCAGCCTGACCCGCTTGAGCACCGGGGAGCTGTTTTTT
>TRBV10-3|few|TRBD2|TRBJ2-7
CAISSGGLAGNEQYF
TGTGCCATCAGCTCGGGCGGACTAGCGGGGAACGAGCAGTACTTC
>TRBV6-2/TRBV6-3|few|TRBD2|TRBJ2-1
CASSWGRAGGEKQFF
TGTGCCAGCAGTTGGGGACGAGCGGGGGGAGAAAAACAGTTCTTC
>TRBV7-6|.|.|TRBJ2-3
CASSSGQGTDTQYF
TGTGCCAGCAGCTCGGGCCAAGGCACAGATACGCAGTATTTT
>TRBV7-2|few|.|TRBJ2-1
CASSLANSNNEQFF
TGTGCCAGCAGCTTAGCGAACTCCAACAATGAGCAGTTCTTC
>TRBV9|.|.|TRBJ1-6
CASSVDTPYNSPLHF
TGTGCCAGCAGCGTTGACACTCCTTATAATTCACCCCTCCACTTT
>TRBV29-1|once|.|TRBJ2-3
CSVGRAASTATQYF
TGCAGCGTTGGGCGGGCGGCTAGCACAGCTACGCAGTATTTT
>TRBV3-1|few|.|TRBJ2-3
CASSQATTNPGDTQYF
TGTGCCAGCAGCCAAGCAACTACCAACCCCGGAGATACGCAGTATTTT
>TRBV4-3|many|.|TRBJ1-1
CASSQEGVWGMNTEAFF
TGCGCCAGCAGCCAAGAGGGGGTGTGGGGAATGAACACTGAAGCTTTCTTT
>TRBV11-3|once|.|TRBJ2-3
CASSLAGQGRRDTQYF
TGTGCCAGCAGCTTAGCGGGGCAGGGTCGGAGAGATACGCAGTATTTT
>TRBV20-1|.|.|TRBJ2-7
CSARGARVFYEQYF
TGCAGTGCTAGGGGGGCGCGGGTGTTCTACGAGCAGTACTTC
>TRBV29-1|once|TRBD1|TRBJ2-4
CSVGQGGKNIRYF
TGCAGCGTTGGACAGGGGGGAAAAAACATTCGGTACTTC
>TRBV9|.|TRBD1|TRBJ1-2
CANNGQGRNYGYTF
TGTGCCAACAATGGACAGGGAAGGAACTATGGCTACACCTTC
>TRBV12-3/TRBV12-4|few|TRBD2|TRBJ2-5
CASSLITSGRVETQYF
TGTGCCAGCAGCCTAATTACTAGCGGGAGGGTAGAGACCCAGTACTTC
>TRBV6-2/TRBV6-3|.|.|TRBJ2-2
CASSYSPPGAGSSAGELFF
TGTGCCAGCAGTTACTCGCCCCCAGGGGCCGGATCCAGCGCCGGGGAGCTGTTTTTT
>TRBV12-3/TRBV12-4|.|TRBD1|TRBJ1-1
CASSLLGTGRSGNTEAFF
TGTGCCAGCAGTTTACTTGGGACAGGGCGGTCGGGGAACACTGAAGCTTTCTTT
>TRBV20-1|.|TRBD2|TRBJ2-7
CSARERGPLAGSSYEQYF
TGCAGTGCTAGAGAGAGAGGCCCACTAGCGGGAAGCTCCTACGAGCAGTACTTC
>TRBV29-1|many|.|TRBJ1-2
CSARAGNYGYTF
TGCAGCGCCCGTGCCGGAAACTATGGCTACACCTTC
>TRBV7-2|.|.|TRBJ2-1
CASSLDPSLASLSYNEQFF
TGTGCCAGCAGCTTAGACCCAAGTCTAGCGAGCCTCTCCTACAATGAGCAGTTCTTC
>TRBV7-7|many|TRBD1|TRBJ2-5
CASSLGTGNLQETQYF
TGTGCTAGCAGCTTGGGGACAGGGAATCTCCAAGAGACCCAGTACTTC
>TRBV5-1|.|TRBD1|TRBJ2-7
CASSHYAGQGSYEQYF
TGCGCCAGCAGCCACTATGCTGGACAGGGTTCCTACGAGCAGTACTTC
>TRBV9|.|.|TRBJ1-1
CASSASIGTQNTEAFF
TGTGCCAGCAGCGCAAGCATCGGGACACAGAACACTGAAGCTTTCTTT
>TRBV20-1|.|TRBD2|TRBJ2-4
CSAREGRIEYF
TGCAGTGCACGGGAGGGCCGGATAGAGTACTTC
>TRBV20-1|.|.|TRBJ2-2
CSARKGGRNTGELFF
TGCAGTGCTAGAAAGGGAGGTCGGAACACCGGGGAGCTGTTTTTT
>TRBV27|.|.|TRBJ1-1
CASSLSMNTEAFF
TGTGCCAGCAGTTTATCGATGAACACTGAAGCTTTCTTT
>TRBV7-3|.|TRBD1|TRBJ1-1
CASSLRGQEIRLPEAFF
TGTGCCAGCAGCCTAAGGGGACAGGAGATTCGCCTGCCTGAAGCTTTCTTT
>TRBV20-1|.|.|TRBJ2-7
CSARATGPYEQYF
TGCAGTGCTAGAGCTACAGGTCCTTACGAGCAGTACTTC
>TRBV24-1|few|.|TRBJ2-1
CATSDGVGWFF
TGTGCCACCAGTGATGGGGTAGGGTGGTTCTTC
>TRBV7-2|few|TRBD1|TRBJ2-7
CASSPRGQGLGEQYF
TGTGCCAGCAGCCCGCGAGGACAGGGCCTCGGCGAGCAGTACTTC
>TRBV12-3/TRBV12-4|.|TRBD2|TRBJ2-1
CASSYRTIAGINEQFF
TGTGCCAGCAGTTACCGGACTATAGCGGGAATAAATGAGCAGTTCTTC
>TRBV29-1|once|TRBD1|TRBJ1-1
CSGDRGTEAFF
TGCAGCGGGGACAGGGGGACTGAAGCTTTCTTT
>TRBV5-1|few|.|TRBJ2-3
CASSLPDGTGSDTQYF
TGCGCCAGCAGCCTCCCCGACGGGACCGGCTCAGATACGCAGTATTTT
>TRBV5-1|.|.|TRBJ2-6
CARSLGSSSSGANVLTF
TGCGCCAGAAGCTTGGGTTCCAGTAGCTCTGGGGCCAACGTCCTGACTTTC
>TRBV4-2|.|TRBD2|TRBJ2-5
CVSSQDYAGVYQETQYF
TGTGTCAGCAGCCAAGATTATGCGGGGGTCTACCAAGAGACCCAGTACTTC